Shown below are 16 T cell receptor beta chains from a single sample sequenced in a study of T cell repertoires in cytomegalovirus infection. Each CDR3 protein gets one entry after TCRdb re-called the reads with MiXCR. The table shows approximately 500,000 distinct CDR3 sequences, with approximately 15% occurring only once. The sequencing input was CD8+ T cells from PBMCs. Source of these receptors: a human donor in good health (CMV status not recorded). Some clones in this sample may be carry-over from other donors' samples.

Comment on this clonotype: Since a much larger clone is just one base distant, this may be a read error. The chain couples TRBV28 to TRBJ2-7, with D possibly being TRBD2 (5 bases). The J call may not be correct, given that the DNA end is closer to TRBJ2-1. Germline CDR1 reads MDHEN; CDR2 reads SYDVKM. The CDR3 is 16 amino acids. The CDR3 sequence is CASSSSLRTFDYEQFF. The DNA for the CDR3 is TGTGCCAGCAGTTCCTCCCTCAGGACTTTTGACTACGAGCAGTTCTTC.

The chain has TRBV2 and TRBJ2-3; D remains ambiguous. V was cut by 6 bases and J by 4 bases, with 11 bases left in between. Germline lookup yields CDR1 SNHLY and CDR2 FYNNEI. The CDR3 extends over 13 amino acids. The CDR3 reads CASSPKNADTQYF. The CDR3 coding sequence is TGTGCCAGCAGCCCAAAGAATGCAGATACGCAGTATTTT. Full variable domain (rest looked up from reference TRBV2 and TRBJ2-3): EPEVTQTPSHQVTQMGQEVILRCVPISNHLYFYWYRQILGQKVEFLVSFYNNEISEKSEIFDDQFSVERPDGSNFTLKIRSTKLEDSAMYFCASSPKNADTQYFGPGTRLTVL.

This clonotype appeared many times. The rearrangement links TRBV7-2 to TRBJ2-7; the D gene is possibly TRBD1 (6 bases). V lost 4 bases, J lost 7 bases, and 17 bases lay in between. CDR1 is SGHTA, CDR2 FQGNSA, per germline. CDR3 length: 14 residues. The CDR3 nucleotides read TGTGCCAGCAGCTCTAGAGAGGACAGACCTGAGCAGTACTTC. This sequence encodes CASSSREDRPEQYF. Combining the CDR3 with reference TRBV7-2 and TRBJ2-7 gives the whole variable domain GAGVSQSPSNKVTEKGKDVELRCDPISGHTALYWYRQSLGQGLEFLIYFQGNSAPDKSGLPSDRFSAERTGGSVSTLTIQRTQQEDSAVYLCASSSREDRPEQYFGPGTRLTVT.

The chain employs TRBV12-3 or TRBV12-4 and TRBJ1-2; D perhaps matches TRBD1 (6 bases). Trimming took 3 bases from V and 8 from J, leaving 19 bases between them. The length of the CDR3 is 15 residues. The CDR3 nucleotides are TGTGCCAGCAGTTTCGGGGCGCGGGGACAATACGGCTACACCTTC. Protein: CASSFGARGQYGYTF.

This clonotype appeared many times. The rearrangement links TRBV10-3 to TRBJ2-7; TRBD1 aligns across 9 bases. Trimming removed 8 bases from V and 2 bases from J; junction bases left unmatched: 1. CDR3 length: 12 amino acids. Germline assignment: CDR1 ENHRY and CDR2 SYGVKD. The CDR3 protein is CAIGTGTYEQYF. As DNA, the CDR3 is TGTGCCATCGGGACAGGGACCTACGAGCAGTACTTC.

The CDR3 loop is CASSLGAGVQETQYF. The CDR3 DNA follows: TGTGCCAGTAGTTTGGGAGCGGGGGTACAAGAGACCCAGTACTTC. The chain has TRBV19 and TRBJ2-5, with 8 bases identical to TRBD2. The V gene end was trimmed by 5 bases and the J gene end by 2 bases; junction bases not matched to a gene: 7. CDR3 length: 15 residues. Per the germline V gene, CDR1 is LNHDA and CDR2 is SQIVND (reference sequence). Full variable domain (outside the CDR3, taken from reference TRBV19 and TRBJ2-5): DGGITQSPKYLFRKEGQNVTLSCEQNLNHDAMYWYRQDPGQGLRLIYYSQIVNDFQKGDIAEGYSVSREKKESFPLTVTSAQKNPTAFYLCASSLGAGVQETQYFGPGTRLLVL.

This clonotype showed up many times. The chain joins TRBV19 to TRBJ2-2; 8 nucleotides match TRBD2. The junction had 7 bases not matched to a gene; V was cut back by 3 bases and J by 4 bases. The CDR3 totals 16 residues. Germline V lookup: CDR1 LNHDA, CDR2 SQIVND (reference sequence). CDR3 nucleotides: TGTGCCAGTAGTATGCGTGCGGGAGGACCCACCGGGGAGCTGTTTTTT. This encodes CASSMRAGGPTGELFF.

Ten or more counts support this clonotype. V is TRBV19 and J is TRBJ2-1; weak D call: TRBD2 (6 bases). The CDR3 covers 15 residues. Germline lookup yields CDR1 LNHDA and CDR2 SQIVND (reference sequence). V was pared by 3 bases and J by 4 bases, with 13 bases between. The CDR3 coding sequence is TGTGCCAGTAGTATTGTAGCGGAGTCATACAATGAGCAGTTCTTC. This encodes CASSIVAESYNEQFF.

For this clonotype: This may stem from a read error, because a much larger clone lies one nucleotide away. The chain employs TRBV27 and TRBJ1-1; TRBD1 agrees at 9 bases. CDR3 length: 14 amino acids. Germline V gene sequence: CDR1 MNHEY, CDR2 SMNVEV (reference sequence). CDR3 sequence: CASSLSGQGTEASF. The DNA for the CDR3 is TGTGCCAGCAGTTTGTCGGGACAGGGAACTGAAGCTTCCTTT.

The CDR3 loop reads CASSLALRQGIENTEAFF. CDR3 bases: TGTGCCAGCAGCTTAGCGCTTCGGCAGGGGATTGAGAACACTGAAGCTTTCTTT. The chain joins TRBV7-9 to TRBJ1-1; D may be TRBD1 (6 bases). The length of the CDR3 is 18 residues. The germline V gene has CDR1 SEHNR and CDR2 FQNEAQ (reference sequence). The ends were cut back, 0 bases at V and 1 base at J, with 18 bases in the middle.

The sample holds many counts of this clonotype. The chain recombines TRBV7-8 with TRBJ2-7; no reliable D call. This CDR3 is built from 13 residues. Germline CDR1 SGHVS, CDR2 FQNEAQ. V was pared by 5 bases and J by 2 bases, with 10 bases between. Here the CDR3 DNA reads TGTGCCAGCAGCCACCCGACGACCTACGAGCAGTACTTC. Translated, it gives CASSHPTTYEQYF.

The chain uses TRBV6-2 or TRBV6-3 and TRBJ2-3; D not certain. The V end lost 5 bases, the J end lost 2 bases, and 14 bases lay between the germline ends. The germline V gene encodes CDR1 MNHEY and CDR2 SVGEGT. The CDR3 covers 15 residues. The CDR3 is CASSADSYPTDTQYF. The CDR3 DNA sequence: TGTGCCAGCAGTGCTGACTCCTATCCCACAGATACGCAGTATTTT.

In this sample, this clonotype turned up many times. The chain recombines TRBV7-3 with TRBJ2-1; no reliable D call. Germline CDR1 SGHTA, CDR2 FQGTGA. CDR3 length equals 13 residues. V was pared by 2 bases and J by 4 bases, with 6 bases between. The CDR3 region has the DNA TGTGCCAGCAGCTTACAGGCTTACAATGAGCAGTTCTTC. Translating it yields CASSLQAYNEQFF.

The V gene is TRBV5-5, the J gene TRBJ2-1; D is tentatively TRBD1 or TRBD2 (6 bases each). CDR1 is SGHKS, CDR2 YYEKEE, per germline (reference sequence). CDR3 length equals 14 residues. Trimming cost V 0 bases and J 8 bases, with 12 bases left between them. The chain's CDR3 is CASSLGGAAHEQFF. CDR3 coding DNA: TGTGCCAGCAGCTTGGGGGGGGCGGCCCATGAGCAGTTCTTC.

This clonotype was observed a few times. CDR3 bases: TGTGCCAGCAGTGACTCTGTGACAGGGGTTTCCACCAATGAGCAGTTCTTC. Its protein is CASSDSVTGVSTNEQFF. The chain joins TRBV6-4 to TRBJ2-1; 8 nucleotides line up with TRBD1. CDR3 size: 17 residues. Germline V gene data show CDR1 as MRHNA and CDR2 as SNTAGT. Trimming took 0 bases from V and 6 from J; bases not matched to a gene: 10.

This clonotype was detected ten times or more. The rearrangement joins TRBV7-8 to TRBJ2-7, with TRBD2 identical over 7 bases. The CDR3 runs 15 residues. V shed 2 bases and J 8 bases; nucleotides not matched to a gene: 12. Germline CDR1 SGHVS, CDR2 FQNEAQ. For the CDR3, the DNA is TGTGCCAGCAGCTTAAACCGCGGGAGTAGAGTACAGCAGTACTTC. It yields the protein CASSLNRGSRVQQYF.